This T cell receptor (beta chain) comes out of a study of blood T cells in healthy people across ages. General observations from the study: The study found more naive CD4+ cells and higher diversity in long-lived than aged donors. PBMCs that were unsorted prevented a conclusive naive versus antigen-experienced comparison.

Primers used in a second PCR of about 7 to 12 cycles were a sample-barcoded 5' primer and a J-beta primer mix. TCRdb called the 5' RACE reads again in MiXCR, with one record for every CDR3 protein. The sample gives 380,000 or so distinct CDR3 sequences, roughly half of which show up once; about 54% is in the top ten. Germline values: CDR1 SGHTA, CDR2 FQGNSA. V lost 4 bases to trimming and J lost 5 bases; unmatched junction nucleotides: 7. This CDR3 region has 15 residues. This clonotype was detected only a few times. Its antigen is not known. The rearrangement uses TRBV7-2 and TRBJ1-2, with 10 bases matching TRBD1. The TCR was taken from a man between 60 and 70 years old in good health. The sequencing sample was made of blood. The CDR3 DNA reads TGTGCCAGCAGCTCGAGACAGGGGGCGGGATATGGCTACACCTTC. This gives the protein CASSSRQGAGYGYTF.